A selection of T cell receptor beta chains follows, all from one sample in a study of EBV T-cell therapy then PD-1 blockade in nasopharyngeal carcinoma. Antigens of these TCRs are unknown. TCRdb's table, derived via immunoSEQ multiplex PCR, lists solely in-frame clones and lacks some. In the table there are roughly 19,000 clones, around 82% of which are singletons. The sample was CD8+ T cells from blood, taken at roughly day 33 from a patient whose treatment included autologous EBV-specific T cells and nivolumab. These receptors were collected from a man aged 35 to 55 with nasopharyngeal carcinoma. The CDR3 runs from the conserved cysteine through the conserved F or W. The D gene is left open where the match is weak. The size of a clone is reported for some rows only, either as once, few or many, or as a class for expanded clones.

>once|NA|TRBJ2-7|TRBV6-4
TGTGCCAGCAGTGGGCGTTTGGGCTACGAGCAGTACTTC
CASSGRLGYEQYF
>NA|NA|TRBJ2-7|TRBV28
TGTGCCAGCAGTTTCGGGGGTCTCTCCTACGAGCAGTACTTC
CASSFGGLSYEQYF
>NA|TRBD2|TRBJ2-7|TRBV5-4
TGTGCCAGCAGCTTGGTTCCCGGGGGGGCGGTCGACGAGCAGTACTTC
CASSLVPGGAVDEQYF
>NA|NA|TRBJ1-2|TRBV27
TGTGCCAGCAGTTTCACGGGAGCGAGCTATGGCTACACCTTC
CASSFTGASYGYTF
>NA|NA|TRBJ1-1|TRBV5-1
TGCGCCAGCAGCTTGGCGCGGCAGGACATGAACACTGAAGCTTTCTTT
CASSLARQDMNTEAFF
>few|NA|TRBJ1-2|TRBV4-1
TGCGCCAGCAGCCAAACAGGGTTATATGGCTACACCTTC
CASSQTGLYGYTF
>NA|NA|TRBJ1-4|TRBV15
TGTGCCACCCTGGGGCAGTATAATGAAAAACTGTTTTTT
CATLGQYNEKLFF
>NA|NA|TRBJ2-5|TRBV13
TGTGCCAGCAGCTTCGGAGGCCAAGAGACCCAGTACTTC
CASSFGGQETQYF
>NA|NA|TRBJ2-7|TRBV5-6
TGTGCCAGCTCCTATAAAGGGGCAGGCGCTTCCTACGAGCAGTACTTC
CASSYKGAGASYEQYF
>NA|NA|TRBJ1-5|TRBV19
TGTGCCAGTAGCACCGGGACGGCTAGCAATCAGCCCCAGCATTTT
CASSTGTASNQPQHF